This TCR beta chain was obtained from a study of cytotoxic CD8 clonotypes in ibrutinib-treated CLL. The data were produced by immunoSEQ multiplex PCR, yet TCRdb's version contains in-frame clones alone and is incomplete. This table holds roughly 150,000 clones, about 80% found once. The CDR3 is made up of 15 amino acids. V shed 5 bases and J 1 base; nucleotides not matched to a gene: 7. Germline CDR1 reads SGHAT; CDR2 reads FQNNGV. The origin of this receptor is a human donor with chronic lymphocytic leukemia. The chain uses TRBV11-2 and TRBJ1-1, with 7 bases identical to TRBD1. This specimen consisted of PBMCs, obtained after 24 months of ibrutinib treatment. CDR3 nucleotide sequence: TGTGCCAGCAGCGCCCTAGGGGGCCCGAACACTGAAGCTTTCTTT. Encoded protein: CASSALGGPNTEAFF.